This TCR beta chain was obtained from a study of cytomegalovirus exposure and HLA in healthy donors. Study-level findings and limits: The classifier reportedly diagnosed cytomegalovirus status with high sensitivity and specificity.

Generated by immunoSEQ multiplex PCR, the TCRdb table keeps only in-frame clones and is missing some. Of approximately 140,000 clones in the sample, roughly nine tenths are singletons; the top ten hold about 2.8%. About this clone itself: Its antigen is unknown.

Specimen: PBMCs. This TCR derives from a man between 18 and 35 years old in good health and CMV-seronegative.

CDR3 nucleotide sequence: TGCAGCACTCAAATTGACTCGGACTACGAGCAGTACTTC. Translation: CSTQIDSDYEQYF. V usage is TRBV29-1 and J usage is TRBJ2-7; D not certain. The V end lost 8 bases, the J end lost 3 bases, and 17 bases lay between the germline ends. Germline CDR1 reads SQVTM; CDR2 reads ANQGSEA. This CDR3 region has 13 residues.